Shown below are 11 T cell receptor beta chains from a single sample sequenced in a study of glioma-infiltrating T cells. Using RNA template, CDR3s of TCR alpha and beta were amplified with iRepertoire arm-PCR. TCRdb re-called the multiplex PCR reads with MiXCR, one entry per CDR3 protein. Among approximately 140,000 distinct CDR3 sequences listed, around 25% were seen once. The specimen sequenced was glioma tissue, nonneoplastic brain tissue, or PBMCs (not recorded which). These receptors all stem from a human donor with low-grade glioma or glioblastoma, undergoing nonglioma brain surgery, or in good health (not recorded which).

Details on this clonotype: Since a much larger clone is just one base distant, this may be a read error. This chain links TRBV20-1 with TRBJ1-1; D may be TRBD1 (5 bases). Germline V gene lookup returns CDR1 DFQATT and CDR2 SNEGSKA (reference sequence). This CDR3 contains 13 residues. Trimming removed 7 bases from V and 4 bases from J, with 16 bases in between. The CDR3 reads CSEREGYSTEAFF. CDR3 DNA sequence: TGCAGTGAGAGGGAGGGGTACAGCACTGAAGCTTTCTTT.

In its sample, this clonotype was seen many times. The CDR3 reads CASSQGQAMNTEAFF. CDR3 in DNA: TGCGCCAGCAGCCAGGGACAGGCGATGAACACTGAAGCTTTCTTT. The chain has TRBV4-1 and TRBJ1-1; 8 bases fit TRBD1. V trimming: 3 bases; J trimming: 0 bases; junction bases outside the gene matches: 3. This CDR3 spans 15 amino acids. CDR1 is MGHRA, CDR2 YSYEKL, per germline.

This clonotype has just a few counts. The chain couples TRBV6-1 to TRBJ2-7; D remains unclear. With 8 bases removed from V and 2 bases from J, the gap between germline ends came to 16 bases. This CDR3 has 14 amino acids. Per germline, CDR1 MNHNS and CDR2 SASEGT. DNA of the CDR3: TGTGCCAGCTCCCTACCCACTTTAGCCTACGAGCAGTACGTC. Its protein is CASSLPTLAYEQYV.

The table lists this clonotype with a few counts. The gene calls are TRBV2 and TRBJ2-5; D is possibly TRBD2 (7 bases). Trimming took 9 bases from V and 5 from J, leaving 16 bases between them. Germline V gene lookup returns CDR1 SNHLY and CDR2 FYNNEI. The CDR3 has 13 residues. CDR3 sequence (DNA): TGTGCCAGTTTCGGGGGGCCCGGGGAGACCCAGTACTTC. Protein product: CASFGGPGETQYF.

The sample holds a few counts of this clonotype. This chain links TRBV7-9 with TRBJ2-5; D ambiguous. The germline gives CDR1 SEHNR, CDR2 FQNEAQ (reference sequence). V was trimmed by 5 bases and J by 4 bases, leaving 20 bases between them. The CDR3 contains 16 residues. For the CDR3, the DNA is TGTGCCAGCAGCCCTTCGGGTTTTAATATAGGAGAGACCCAGTACTTC. It codes for CASSPSGFNIGETQYF.

The sample holds a few counts of this clonotype. The chain combines TRBV25-1 with TRBJ1-1, with 10 bases fitting TRBD1. This CDR3 has 15 residues. CDR1 and CDR2 from the germline V gene are MGHDK and SYGVNS. J was trimmed by 8 bases and V by 5 bases; bases with no gene match: 11. The CDR3 reads CASSQRQGAKGEAFF. CDR3 in DNA: TGTGCCAGCAGTCAAAGACAGGGGGCGAAAGGGGAAGCTTTCTTT. The variable domain in full, completed from reference TRBV25-1 and TRBJ1-1, reads EADIYQTPRYLVIGTGKKITLECSQTMGHDKMYWYQQDPGMELHLIHYSYGVNSTEKGDLSSESTVSRIRTEHFPLTLESARPSHTSQYLCASSQRQGAKGEAFFGQGTRLTVV.

This clonotype was counted at least ten times. V usage is TRBV7-9 and J usage is TRBJ1-5, with D unresolved. V was pared by 2 bases and J by 9 bases, with 14 bases between. Per germline, CDR1 SEHNR and CDR2 FQNEAQ (reference sequence). This CDR3 contains 14 residues. The DNA of the CDR3 is TGTGCCAGCAGCTTAAGTAGGGCCGAGGGGCCCCAGCATTTT. Translated: CASSLSRAEGPQHF. The variable domain in full, completed from reference TRBV7-9 and TRBJ1-5, reads DTGVSQNPRHKITKRGQNVTFRCDPISEHNRLYWYRQTLGQGPEFLTYFQNEAQLEKSRLLSDRFSAERPKGSFSTLEIQRTEQGDSAMYLCASSLSRAEGPQHFGDGTRLSIL.

Regarding this clonotype: At one boundary the junction diverges from the germline segment, which might be a read error. The V gene is TRBV7-2, the J gene TRBJ2-2; a weak D match, TRBD2 (5 bases). Per the germline V gene, CDR1 is SGHTA and CDR2 is FQGNSA. This CDR3 is 14 amino acids long. The CDR3 DNA follows: TGTGCCAGCAGCTTGAAACCGAACACCGGGGAGCTGTCTTTT. This codes for CASSLKPNTGELSF.

The genes are TRBV7-3 and TRBJ1-5, with unresolved D. Germline V CDR1 and CDR2: SGHTA, FQGTGA. V lost 8 bases and J 7 bases, leaving 6 bases between the germline ends. The CDR3 has 10 amino acids. The CDR3 DNA is TGTGCCAGCGCCGGACAGCCCCAGCATTTT. Amino acids: CASAGQPQHF.

In the case of this clonotype: A much larger clone lies a single base off, so this may be a read error. The conserved phenylalanine or tryptophan normally closing the CDR3 is absent here, so this likely arose from a read error. The rearrangement joins TRBV6-5 to TRBJ2-5, with D hard to call. This CDR3 is built from 13 residues. V was shortened by 2 bases and J by 4 bases, with 8 bases between the two germline ends. Germline CDR1 MNHEY, CDR2 SVGAGI. CDR3 DNA: TGTGCCAGCAGTTACGTAGCAGCAGAGACCCAGTACTTG. Protein product: CASSYVAAETQYL.

Only a few counts were recorded for this clonotype. The V gene is TRBV20-1, the J gene TRBJ1-1; D is unclear. This CDR3 is built from 12 residues. Germline V gene data show CDR1 as DFQATT and CDR2 as SNEGSKA (reference sequence). V was shortened by 5 bases and J by 10 bases, with 17 bases between the two germline ends. CDR3 sequence: CSAPGPSGGAFF. The DNA of the CDR3 is TGCAGTGCTCCCGGGCCCAGCGGCGGAGCTTTCTTT.